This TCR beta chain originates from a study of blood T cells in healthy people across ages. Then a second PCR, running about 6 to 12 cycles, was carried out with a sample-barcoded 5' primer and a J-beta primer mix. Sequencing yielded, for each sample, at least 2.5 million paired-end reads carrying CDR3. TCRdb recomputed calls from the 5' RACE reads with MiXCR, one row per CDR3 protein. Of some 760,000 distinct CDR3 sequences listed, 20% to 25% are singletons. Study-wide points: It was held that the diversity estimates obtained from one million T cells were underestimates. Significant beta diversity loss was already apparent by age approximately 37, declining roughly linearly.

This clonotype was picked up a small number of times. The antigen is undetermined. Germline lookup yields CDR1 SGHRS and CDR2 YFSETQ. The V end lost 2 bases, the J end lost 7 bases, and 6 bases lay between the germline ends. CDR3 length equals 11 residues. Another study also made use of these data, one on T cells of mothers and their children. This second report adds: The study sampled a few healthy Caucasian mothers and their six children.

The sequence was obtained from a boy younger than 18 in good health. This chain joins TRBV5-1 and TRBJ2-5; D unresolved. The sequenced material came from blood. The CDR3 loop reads CASSFEGTQYF. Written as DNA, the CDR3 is TGCGCCAGCAGCTTCGAAGGGACCCAGTACTTC.